This T cell receptor (beta chain) was obtained from a study of blood T cell repertoires in COVID-19 (dated by TCRdb to the early 2020s). Background on the whole study: Samples covering the acute and convalescent phases of COVID-19 were provided by collaborators in the United States, Italy and Spain. The prospective study material was composed of cDNA or gDNA derived from T cells, B-cell-depleted T cells, or PBMCs. The dataset comprised deeply sampled blood TCRbeta repertoires from subjects exposed to, actively infected with, or recovered from COVID-19. The repertoires were released in a freely available public database intended as a resource for research on the immune response to SARS-CoV-2. Samples came from the ongoing ImmuneRACE study (first 160 participants) plus 1,254 subjects from 6 global collaborators. Sample metadata almost always included a de-identified subject ID, COVID-19 status, age in years and sex. HLA class I and class II types, where available, came from metadata supplied by the sample provider rather than from assay-based typing. The paper's findings and limits, for the study overall: The amount of clinical and demographic metadata varied by source and participant and was provided uncurated.

Whole blood was collected in K2EDTA tubes by collaborating institutions according to the institutions' own protocols. For TCRbeta analysis, collaborator samples were shipped as frozen whole blood, as isolated PBMCs, or as DNA extracted from either sample type. The immunoSEQ Assay, a bias-controlled multiplex PCR, was used to amplify TCRbeta CDR3 regions from genomic DNA. Per the source publication's procedure: Nucleated cell counts per sample were estimated from amplification of reference gene primers within the assay. To quantify the absolute abundance of each unique TCRbeta CDR3 rearrangement, sequence reads were collapsed and filtered. For each sample, productive Simpson clonality was calculated as the square root of Simpson's diversity index across productive rearrangements. TCRdb retrieved this table from immuneACCESS and kept in-frame rearrangements only. Not all clones are present; in checked studies, unresolved V genes account for under half, and no reason is known for the remainder. For V, J and clone size, that table is used; D and trimming come from the DNA. Within this sample are approximately 61,000 clones, with about 82% of them counted one time only. The ten largest account for around 5% of the sample.

Note on this clone: What antigen it recognizes has not been identified. Base quality data are lacking; no much larger clone is found one base away.

Sequenced: peripheral blood. This clonotype was obtained from a man between 65 and 85 years old with acute or convalescent COVID-19.

The DNA is as follows: TGTGCCAGCAGTCTTATGTCACAGGGACCCTACGAGCAGTACTTC. This gives the protein CASSLMSQGPYEQYF. Recombination joined TRBV27 with TRBJ2-7, with a weak D call of TRBD1 (6 bases match). V is shortened by 5 bases, J by 2 bases, and the region joining them spans 16 bases. The CDR3, from cysteine to phenylalanine, totals 15 residues. The sequence is cut down to CDR3 DNA, 45 bases in frame from base 1. CDR1 and CDR2 are drawn from the germline V gene (reference sequence): MNHEY, SMNVEV.